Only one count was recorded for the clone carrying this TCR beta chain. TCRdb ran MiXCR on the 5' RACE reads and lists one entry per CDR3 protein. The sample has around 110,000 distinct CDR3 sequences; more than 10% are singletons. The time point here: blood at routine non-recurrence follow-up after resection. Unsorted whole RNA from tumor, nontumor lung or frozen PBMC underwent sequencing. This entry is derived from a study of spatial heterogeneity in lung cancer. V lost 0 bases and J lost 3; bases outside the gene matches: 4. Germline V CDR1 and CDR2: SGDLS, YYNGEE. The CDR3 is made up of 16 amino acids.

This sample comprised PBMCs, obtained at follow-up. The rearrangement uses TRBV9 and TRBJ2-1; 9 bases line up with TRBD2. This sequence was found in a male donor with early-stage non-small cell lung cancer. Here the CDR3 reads CASSVAGGGDYNEQFF. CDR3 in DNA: TGTGCCAGCAGCGTAGCGGGCGGGGGGGACTACAATGAGCAGTTCTTC.